Listed below are T cell receptor beta chains from one sample, sequenced in a study of T-cell memory formation after mild COVID-19. MiXCR, run by TCRdb on the 5' RACE reads, gives a single entry per CDR3 protein. The sample lists 290,000 or so distinct CDR3 sequences, just under 20% occurring once. The sequenced sample consisted of PBMCs or a T cell subset sorted from them (not recorded which). Receptors were obtained from a man younger than 35 who had mild COVID-19 (a few samples of this study predate the infection). Cell type and time point are not known. Each CDR3 is given with its conserved first and last residue. Fields, in order: clone size, V gene, J gene, CDR3 protein. Clone size is stated in some rows and not others, as once, few, many or a class when expanded.

size: many
V: TRBV4-2
J: TRBJ2-1
CDR3: CASSQETGDYNEQFF

size: .
V: TRBV7-2
J: TRBJ2-5
CDR3: CASSFSGGGAEATQYF

size: few
V: TRBV9
J: TRBJ2-7
CDR3: CASSAGTGARGYSYEQYF

size: many
V: TRBV7-9
J: TRBJ2-4
CDR3: CASSLTWRSNIQYF

size: .
V: TRBV4-1
J: TRBJ2-7
CDR3: CASSQEWYVQGEQYF

size: few
V: TRBV9
J: TRBJ2-5
CDR3: CASSVLDHAQETQYF

size: many
V: TRBV7-7
J: TRBJ2-2
CDR3: CASSLRNTGELFF

size: .
V: TRBV19
J: TRBJ1-1
CDR3: CASSNQRNTEAFF

size: few
V: TRBV27
J: TRBJ2-6
CDR3: CASLKTGPVAGANVLTF

size: few
V: TRBV6-5
J: TRBJ2-6
CDR3: CASSYVQGFGANVLTF

size: .
V: TRBV4-3
J: TRBJ2-1
CDR3: CASSRSSGGAHEQFF

size: .
V: TRBV14
J: TRBJ1-1
CDR3: CASSQGWNTEAFF

size: .
V: TRBV10-3
J: TRBJ1-1
CDR3: CAISEMKDTEAFF

size: .
V: TRBV5-6
J: TRBJ1-1
CDR3: CASLHTAAMNTEAFF

size: once
V: TRBV18
J: TRBJ1-3
CDR3: CASSPGNSGNTIYF

size: .
V: TRBV7-2
J: TRBJ1-1
CDR3: CASSLDGGGGTEAFF

size: .
V: TRBV7-9
J: TRBJ1-1
CDR3: CASRSAAGASNTEAFF

size: few
V: TRBV4-2
J: TRBJ2-5
CDR3: CASSQEVGDRTETQYF

size: .
V: TRBV19
J: TRBJ2-5
CDR3: CASSIARREETQYF